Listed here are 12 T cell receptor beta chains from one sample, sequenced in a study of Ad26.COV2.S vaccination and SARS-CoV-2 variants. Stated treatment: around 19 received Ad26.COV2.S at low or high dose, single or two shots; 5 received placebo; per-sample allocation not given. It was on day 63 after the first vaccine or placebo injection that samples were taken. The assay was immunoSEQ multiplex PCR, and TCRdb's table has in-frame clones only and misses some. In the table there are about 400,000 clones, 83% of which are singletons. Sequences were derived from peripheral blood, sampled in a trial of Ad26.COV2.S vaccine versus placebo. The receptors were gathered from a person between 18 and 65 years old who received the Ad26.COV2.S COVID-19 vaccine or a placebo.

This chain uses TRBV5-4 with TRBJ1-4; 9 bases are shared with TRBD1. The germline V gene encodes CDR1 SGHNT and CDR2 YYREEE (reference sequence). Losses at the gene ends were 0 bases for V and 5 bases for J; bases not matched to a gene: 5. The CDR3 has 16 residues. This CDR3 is CASSLGTGTGNEKLFF. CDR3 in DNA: TGTGCCAGCAGCTTGGGGACCGGGACAGGGAATGAAAAACTGTTTTTT.

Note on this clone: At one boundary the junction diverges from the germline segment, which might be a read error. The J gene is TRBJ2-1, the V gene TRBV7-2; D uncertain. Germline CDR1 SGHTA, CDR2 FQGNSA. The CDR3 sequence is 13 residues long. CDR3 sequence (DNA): TGTGCCAGCAGCTCCAAAATACCGGGCCGCCGTCTCTTC. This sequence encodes CASSSKIPGRRLF.

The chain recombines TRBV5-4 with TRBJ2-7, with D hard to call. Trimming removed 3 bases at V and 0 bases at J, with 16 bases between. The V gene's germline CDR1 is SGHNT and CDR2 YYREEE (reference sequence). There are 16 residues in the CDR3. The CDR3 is CASSSTLGASSYEQYF. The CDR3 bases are TGTGCCAGCAGCTCGACCCTAGGAGCCAGCTCCTACGAGCAGTACTTC.

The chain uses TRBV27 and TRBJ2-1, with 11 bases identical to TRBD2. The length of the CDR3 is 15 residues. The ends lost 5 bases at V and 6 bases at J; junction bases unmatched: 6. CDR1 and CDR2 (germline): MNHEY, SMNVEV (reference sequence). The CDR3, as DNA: TGTGCCAGCAGTATGCGACTAGCGGGATCCAATGAGCAGTTCTTC. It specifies CASSMRLAGSNEQFF.

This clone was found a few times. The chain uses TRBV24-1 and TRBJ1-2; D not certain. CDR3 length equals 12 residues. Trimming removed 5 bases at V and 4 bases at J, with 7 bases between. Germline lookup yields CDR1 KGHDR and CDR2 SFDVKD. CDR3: CATSGGSYGYTF. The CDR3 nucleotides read TGTGCCACCAGTGGGGGTTCCTATGGCTACACCTTC.

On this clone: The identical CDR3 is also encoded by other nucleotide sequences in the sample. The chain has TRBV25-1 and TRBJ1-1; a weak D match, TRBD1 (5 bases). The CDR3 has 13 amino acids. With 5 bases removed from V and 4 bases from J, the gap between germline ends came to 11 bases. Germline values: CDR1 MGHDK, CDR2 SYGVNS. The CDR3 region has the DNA TGTGCCAGCAGTAGGAAAGGGGCCACTGAAGCTTTCTTT. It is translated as CASSRKGATEAFF. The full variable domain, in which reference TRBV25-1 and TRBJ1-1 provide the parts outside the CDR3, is EADIYQTPRYLVIGTGKKITLECSQTMGHDKMYWYQQDPGMELHLIHYSYGVNSTEKGDLSSESTVSRIRTEHFPLTLESARPSHTSQYLCASSRKGATEAFFGQGTRLTVV.

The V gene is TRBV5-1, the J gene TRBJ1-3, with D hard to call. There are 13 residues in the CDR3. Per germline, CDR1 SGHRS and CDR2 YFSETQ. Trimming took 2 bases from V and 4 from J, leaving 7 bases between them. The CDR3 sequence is CASSLQQGNTIYF. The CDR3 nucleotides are TGCGCCAGCAGCTTACAACAAGGAAACACCATATATTTT.

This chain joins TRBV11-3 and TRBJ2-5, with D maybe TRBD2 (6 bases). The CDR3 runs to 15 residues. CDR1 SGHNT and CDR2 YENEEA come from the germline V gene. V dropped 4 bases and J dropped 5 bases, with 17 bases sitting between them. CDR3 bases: TGTGCCAGCAGCTCCGGGCGGGGAAGCCGGGAGACCCAGTACTTC. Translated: CASSSGRGSRETQYF. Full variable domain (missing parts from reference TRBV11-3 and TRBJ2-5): EAGVVQSPRYKIIEKKQPVAFWCNPISGHNTLYWYLQNLGQGPELLIRYENEEAVDDSQLPKDRFSAERLKGVDSTLKIQPAELGDSAVYLCASSSGRGSRETQYFGPGTRLLVL.

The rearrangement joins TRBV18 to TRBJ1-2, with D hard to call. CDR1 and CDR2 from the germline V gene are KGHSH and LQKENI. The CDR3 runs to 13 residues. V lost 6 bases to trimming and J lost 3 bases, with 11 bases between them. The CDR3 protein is CASSHDNDYGYTF. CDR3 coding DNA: TGTGCCAGCTCTCACGACAACGACTATGGCTACACCTTC.

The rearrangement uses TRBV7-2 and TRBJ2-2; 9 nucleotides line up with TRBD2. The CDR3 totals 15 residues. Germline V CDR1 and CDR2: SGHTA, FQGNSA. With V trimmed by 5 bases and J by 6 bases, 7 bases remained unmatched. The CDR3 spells CASSTMLAGAGELFF. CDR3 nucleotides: TGTGCCAGCAGCACTATGTTAGCGGGAGCCGGGGAGCTGTTTTTT. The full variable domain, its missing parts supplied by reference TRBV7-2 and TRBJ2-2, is GAGVSQSPSNKVTEKGKDVELRCDPISGHTALYWYRQSLGQGLEFLIYFQGNSAPDKSGLPSDRFSAERTGGSVSTLTIQRTQQEDSAVYLCASSTMLAGAGELFFGEGSRLTVL.

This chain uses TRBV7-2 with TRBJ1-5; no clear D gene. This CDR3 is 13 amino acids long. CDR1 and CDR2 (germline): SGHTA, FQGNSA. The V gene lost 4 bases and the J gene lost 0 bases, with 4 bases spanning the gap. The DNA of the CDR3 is TGTGCCAGCAGCTATTATAGCAATCAGCCCCAGCATTTT. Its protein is CASSYYSNQPQHF.

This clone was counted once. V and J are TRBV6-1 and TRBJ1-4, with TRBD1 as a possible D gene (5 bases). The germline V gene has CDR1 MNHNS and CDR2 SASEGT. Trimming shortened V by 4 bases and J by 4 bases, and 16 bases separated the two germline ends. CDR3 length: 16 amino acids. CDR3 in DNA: TGTGCCAGCAGTGCCCTATTGGGGGGACTTAATGAAAAACTGTTTTTT. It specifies CASSALLGGLNEKLFF.